Listed below are T cell receptor beta chains from one sample, sequenced in a study of blood T cell repertoires in COVID-19. The repertoire was sequenced with immunoSEQ multiplex PCR; TCRdb's copy has only in-frame clones and lacks some. The table includes some 150,000 clones, more than 70% detected once. The sample was peripheral blood. These receptors came from a woman aged 60-75 years with acute or convalescent COVID-19. Each CDR3 is given with its conserved first and last residue. A D gene is named only where the DNA matches it firmly. Only part of the rows carry a size: once, few, many, or a class if the clone is expanded.

v_gene: TRBV19
d_gene: .
abundance: .
j_gene: TRBJ1-5
CDR3aa: CASSIARQPQHF
CDR3nt: TGTGCCAGTAGTATAGCACGGCAGCCCCAGCATTTT

v_gene: TRBV9
d_gene: TRBD1
abundance: .
j_gene: TRBJ1-4
CDR3aa: CASSVQGGPTNEKLFF
CDR3nt: TGTGCCAGCAGCGTGCAGGGGGGTCCAACTAATGAAAAACTGTTTTTT

v_gene: TRBV11-2
d_gene: .
abundance: .
j_gene: TRBJ2-5
CDR3aa: CAGSLVEGGRLQETQYF
CDR3nt: TGTGCCGGCAGCTTAGTGGAGGGGGGGCGGTTACAAGAGACCCAGTACTTC

v_gene: TRBV10-3
d_gene: TRBD1
abundance: .
j_gene: TRBJ1-5
CDR3aa: CAISEEGQTSNQPQHF
CDR3nt: TGTGCCATCAGTGAGGAGGGACAGACTAGCAATCAGCCCCAGCATTTT

v_gene: TRBV6-5
d_gene: TRBD1
abundance: once
j_gene: TRBJ1-4
CDR3aa: CASSPWTGLNEKLFF
CDR3nt: TGTGCCAGCAGTCCCTGGACAGGCCTTAATGAAAAACTGTTTTTT

v_gene: TRBV19
d_gene: .
abundance: .
j_gene: TRBJ1-1
CDR3aa: CASSVQGSTEAFF
CDR3nt: TGTGCCAGTAGCGTTCAGGGTAGTACTGAAGCTTTCTTT

v_gene: TRBV24-1
d_gene: TRBD1
abundance: .
j_gene: TRBJ2-3
CDR3aa: CATSDLQGDATDTQYF
CDR3nt: TGTGCCACCAGTGATTTGCAGGGGGACGCGACAGATACGCAGTATTTT

v_gene: TRBV4-1
d_gene: .
abundance: .
j_gene: TRBJ2-5
CDR3aa: CASSHERAGGLQETQYF
CDR3nt: TGCGCCAGCAGCCACGAACGGGCCGGGGGGCTACAAGAGACCCAGTACTTC

v_gene: TRBV5-6
d_gene: TRBD2
abundance: .
j_gene: TRBJ2-3
CDR3aa: CASSLGLAGGAGTQYF
CDR3nt: TGTGCCAGCAGCTTGGGCCTAGCGGGGGGCGCCGGTACGCAGTATTTT

v_gene: TRBV19
d_gene: .
abundance: .
j_gene: TRBJ1-5
CDR3aa: CASSPTTGGGNQPQHF
CDR3nt: TGTGCCAGTAGTCCCACCACAGGTGGCGGCAATCAGCCCCAGCATTTT